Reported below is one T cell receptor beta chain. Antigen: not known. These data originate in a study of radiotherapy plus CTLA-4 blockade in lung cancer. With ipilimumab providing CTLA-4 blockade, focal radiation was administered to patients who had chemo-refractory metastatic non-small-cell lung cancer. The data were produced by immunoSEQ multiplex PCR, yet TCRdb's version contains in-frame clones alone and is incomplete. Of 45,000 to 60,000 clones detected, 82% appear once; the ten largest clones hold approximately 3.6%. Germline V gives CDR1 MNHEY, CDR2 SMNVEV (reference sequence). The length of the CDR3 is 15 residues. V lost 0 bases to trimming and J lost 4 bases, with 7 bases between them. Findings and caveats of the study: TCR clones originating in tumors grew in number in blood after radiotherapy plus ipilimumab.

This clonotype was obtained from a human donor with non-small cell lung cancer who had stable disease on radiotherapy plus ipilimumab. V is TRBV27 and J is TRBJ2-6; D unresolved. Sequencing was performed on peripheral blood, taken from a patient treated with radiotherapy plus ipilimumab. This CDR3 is CASSLSGSGANVLTF. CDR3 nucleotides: TGTGCCAGCAGTTTATCGGGCTCCGGGGCCAACGTCCTGACTTTC.